This T cell receptor (beta chain) was obtained from a study of blood T cell repertoires in COVID-19. Study-wide context: Sample material is recorded as cDNA or gDNA derived from T cells, B-cell-depleted T cells, or PBMCs.

With 0 bases clipped from V and 6 bases from J, the junction kept 11 bases outside the gene matches. The CDR3 sequence is 18 residues long. Germline CDR1 is MNHEY and CDR2 is SMNVEV (reference sequence). This clone was detected only once. As originally analysed: How many nucleated cells were present was estimated from reference gene primer amplification. Libraries were prepared by immunoSEQ multiplex PCR; TCRdb keeps only in-frame clonotypes and omits some of them. The D gene and trimming were derived from the DNA, and the V and J assignments and clone size from that table. The sample records over 150,000 clones, more than 90% being singletons.

The material sequenced was peripheral blood. This receptor was identified in a man between 45 and 60 years old with acute or convalescent COVID-19. The V call is TRBV27, the J call TRBJ2-1, with TRBD2 matching 10 bases. The CDR3 is CASSLSKASGGRRNEQFF. In nucleotides, the CDR3 is TGTGCCAGCAGTTTATCCAAGGCTAGCGGGGGCCGTCGCAATGAGCAGTTCTTC.